The clone carrying this T cell receptor beta chain showed up many times. Its antigen is unidentified. TCRdb reassembled clones from the PCR reads with MiXCR. The repertoire holds 30,000 to 45,000 clones, with about 20% as singletons. V lost 10 bases and J lost 4; bases outside the gene matches: 16. Per germline, CDR1 MNHNS and CDR2 SASEGT. The CDR3 is made up of 15 amino acids. The data derive from a study of metastatic and nonmetastatic thyroid tumors. Looking at the study overall: For malignant and benign thyroid patients, tumor or nodule tissue and blood were the sources whose repertoires were compared. Study-wide points: Malignant thyroid tumors reportedly had TCR beta diversity that was significantly higher than in benign nodules, in blood and tumor.

Every patient underwent thyroid surgery untreated. Sequencing used blood. The chain uses TRBV6-1 and TRBJ2-7, with 7 positions matching TRBD1. This TCR came from a female donor with papillary thyroid cancer or a benign thyroid nodule (not recorded which). Some clones in this sample may be carry-over from other donors' samples. The CDR3 DNA reads TGTGCCACCCTCACCCACCACAGGGGTGGGTACGAGCAGTACTTC. Residues: CATLTHHRGGYEQYF.